These 28 T cell receptor beta chains share one sample of origin, sequenced in a study of shared clonotypes between healthy human individuals. Clones were sequenced by immunoSEQ multiplex PCR, and TCRdb holds only the in-frame ones, with some missing. The data contain roughly 2.5 million clones, more than 90% of them singletons. The material sequenced was naive CD4+ T cells sorted from blood. Stated subset: CD45RA+ positively selected. The receptors originated from a man younger than 35 in good health.

The chain employs TRBV6-5 and TRBJ2-7; D remains unclear. The V and J ends lost 2 bases and 3 bases respectively, with 11 bases between them. The CDR3 runs to 14 residues. Germline V CDR1 and CDR2: MNHEY, SVGAGI. The CDR3 is CASSYADGYYEQYF. The DNA for the CDR3 is TGTGCCAGCAGTTACGCCGACGGCTACTACGAGCAGTACTTC.

The chain joins TRBV30 to TRBJ2-1; D may be TRBD2 (5 bases). Germline assignment: CDR1 GTSNPN and CDR2 SVGIG (reference sequence). The V end lost 3 bases, the J end lost 7 bases, and 22 bases lay between the germline ends. The CDR3 loop spans 16 amino acids. The CDR3 bases are TGTGCCTGGAGACAAGGGAGAGCACTAACTAGTAATGAGCAGTTCTTC. This gives the protein CAWRQGRALTSNEQFF.

This clone was recorded once. V usage is TRBV18 and J usage is TRBJ1-5; tentatively, D is TRBD1 (6 bases). This CDR3 comprises 16 residues. Between the trimmed V and J ends, which lost 6 bases and 0 bases, there was a span of 15 bases. The germline V gene encodes CDR1 KGHSH and CDR2 LQKENI. In nucleotides, the CDR3 is TGTGCCAGCTCGCCCTCGCGGACAGATAGCAATCAGCCCCAGCATTTT. Translation gives CASSPSRTDSNQPQHF.

The rearrangement links TRBV7-3 to TRBJ2-1, with 9 bases lining up with TRBD1. The CDR3 has 17 residues. Germline V CDR1 and CDR2: SGHTA, FQGTGA. V dropped 3 bases and J dropped 4; count of bases not matched to a gene: 10. The CDR3 here is CASSLDAGTGTYNEQFF. Written as DNA, the CDR3 is TGTGCCAGCAGCTTGGATGCCGGGACAGGGACGTACAATGAGCAGTTCTTC.

This chain joins TRBV7-2 and TRBJ2-5, with a tentative D call TRBD2 (5 bases). The germline V and J ends were trimmed by 1 base and 7 bases, with 10 bases remaining between them. Germline V lookup: CDR1 SGHTA, CDR2 FQGNSA. This CDR3 is 13 amino acids long. CDR3 coding DNA: TGTGCCAGCAGCTTAGAGCAGGCGGGGACCCAGTACTTC. This translates into CASSLEQAGTQYF. Complete variable domain (other parts from reference TRBV7-2 and TRBJ2-5): GAGVSQSPSNKVTEKGKDVELRCDPISGHTALYWYRQSLGQGLEFLIYFQGNSAPDKSGLPSDRFSAERTGGSVSTLTIQRTQQEDSAVYLCASSLEQAGTQYFGPGTRLLVL.

The chain couples TRBV19 to TRBJ1-5; D not resolved. This CDR3 spans 14 amino acids. Germline V gives CDR1 LNHDA, CDR2 SQIVND (reference sequence). Trimming removed 0 bases at V and 11 bases at J, with 14 bases between. CDR3: CASSIERQPSAQHF. DNA of the CDR3: TGTGCCAGTAGTATAGAGAGGCAGCCATCGGCCCAGCATTTT.

This clone was observed once. The chain couples TRBV5-6 to TRBJ2-1; TRBD2 matches at 8 bases. Germline loops: CDR1 SGHDT, CDR2 YYEEEE. The CDR3 contains 15 residues. J lost 4 bases, V lost 2 bases, and 5 bases had no gene match. CDR3 protein: CASSFPSGRYNEQFF. For the CDR3, the DNA is TGTGCCAGCAGCTTCCCTAGCGGGCGTTACAATGAGCAGTTCTTC.

The chain employs TRBV5-4 and TRBJ2-1, with D perhaps TRBD1 or TRBD2 (5 bases each). V was clipped by 4 bases and J by 0 bases, with 14 bases between them. CDR1 is SGHNT and CDR2 is YYREEE in the germline V gene (reference sequence). The length of the CDR3 is 16 residues. The CDR3 protein is CASSVGRQSSYNEQFF. As DNA, the CDR3 is TGTGCCAGCAGCGTGGGGAGACAGAGCTCCTACAATGAGCAGTTCTTC.

In regard to this clone: Other nucleotide sequences from this sample produce the same CDR3. The J gene is TRBJ1-2, the V gene TRBV7-9; TRBD1 aligns across 8 bases. Germline V gives CDR1 SEHNR, CDR2 FQNEAQ (reference sequence). The length of the CDR3 is 14 residues. Germline trimming cut 5 bases from V and 2 bases from J; bases unmatched to any gene: 4. This CDR3 is CASSSGQGNYGYTF. The CDR3 coding sequence is TGTGCCAGCAGCAGCGGACAGGGAAACTATGGCTACACCTTC.

The chain links TRBV2 to TRBJ2-5, with D tentatively TRBD2 (6 bases). V lost 5 bases to trimming and J lost 3 bases, with 13 bases between them. Germline loops: CDR1 SNHLY, CDR2 FYNNEI. The CDR3 sequence is 14 residues long. The chain's CDR3 is CASSQRVKKETQYF. The CDR3, as DNA: TGTGCCAGCAGTCAGCGGGTAAAAAAAGAGACCCAGTACTTC.

This clone has just one count. The chain links TRBV18 to TRBJ2-1; TRBD2 is a possible D gene (5 bases). The germline gives CDR1 KGHSH, CDR2 LQKENI. V was cut by 3 bases and J by 0 bases, with 12 bases left in between. The CDR3 has 16 amino acids. The CDR3 spells CASSPVTGISYNEQFF. CDR3 sequence (DNA): TGTGCCAGCTCACCGGTTACGGGAATCTCCTACAATGAGCAGTTCTTC.

V gene TRBV4-1 combines with J gene TRBJ2-3, with 8 bases identical to TRBD2. This CDR3 is 15 amino acids long. V dropped 5 bases and J dropped 2; count of bases not matched to a gene: 6. Germline V gene data show CDR1 as MGHRA and CDR2 as YSYEKL. CDR3 sequence: CASSRAGGNTDTQYF. CDR3 nucleotides: TGCGCCAGCAGCAGGGCGGGGGGAAACACAGATACGCAGTATTTT.

This clone was detected only once. The sample carries other DNA sequences with the same CDR3. The chain is built from TRBV27 and TRBJ1-1, with 9 bases identical to TRBD1. The CDR3 has 14 residues. Per germline, CDR1 MNHEY and CDR2 SMNVEV (reference sequence). V was pared by 3 bases and J by 2 bases, with 1 base of the junction left unmatched. CDR3 DNA sequence: TGTGCCAGCAGTTTGGGACAGGGAAACACTGAAGCTTTCTTT. Translated: CASSLGQGNTEAFF.

The V call is TRBV7-2, the J call TRBJ2-3; 8 nucleotides agree with TRBD2. CDR3 length: 15 residues. V dropped 1 base and J dropped 4; count of bases not matched to a gene: 4. CDR1 is SGHTA, CDR2 FQGNSA, per germline. In nucleotides, the CDR3 is TGTGCCAGCAGCTTAGGTACTAGCGGTGCAGATACGCAGTATTTT. Translated: CASSLGTSGADTQYF.

This chain uses TRBV29-1 with TRBJ2-3; a possible D gene is TRBD2 (5 bases). CDR3 size: 15 residues. Germline V gives CDR1 SQVTM, CDR2 ANQGSEA. With 8 bases removed from V and 1 base from J, the gap between germline ends came to 19 bases. CDR3 nucleotides: TGCAGCATTTTCGACCACCCGCGGGGCACAGATACGCAGTATTTT. Its protein is CSIFDHPRGTDTQYF.

The chain is built from TRBV6-1 and TRBJ2-1, with unresolved D. V gave up 2 bases and J gave up 1 base, with 6 bases separating them. The germline CDR1 and CDR2 sequences are MNHNS and SASEGT. This CDR3 has 14 amino acids. CDR3 DNA: TGTGCCAGCAGTGAAATCGGGTCCTACAATGAGCAGTTCTTC. This codes for CASSEIGSYNEQFF.

The chain joins TRBV7-2 to TRBJ1-1; the match to TRBD1 covers 8 bases. The CDR3 extends over 15 amino acids. Germline trimming cut 4 bases from V and 3 bases from J; bases unmatched to any gene: 7. Germline V gene lookup returns CDR1 SGHTA and CDR2 FQGNSA. For the CDR3, the DNA is TGTGCCAGCAGCTCAACGACAGGGGTCCACACTGAAGCTTTCTTT. Protein: CASSSTTGVHTEAFF.

V usage is TRBV28 and J usage is TRBJ2-3, with TRBD1 as a possible D gene (6 bases). The length of the CDR3 is 14 residues. The germline V and J ends were trimmed by 4 bases and 4 bases, with 12 bases remaining between them. Germline-derived CDR1 and CDR2 are MDHEN and SYDVKM. This CDR3 is CASSSRTDSDTQYF. The CDR3 coding sequence is TGTGCCAGCAGTTCCCGGACAGATTCAGATACGCAGTATTTT.

The V and J genes are TRBV2 and TRBJ2-1, with TRBD2 matching 8 bases. Trimming cost V 6 bases and J 4 bases; bases outside gene matches: 8. Germline lookup yields CDR1 SNHLY and CDR2 FYNNEI. This CDR3 is built from 15 residues. CDR3 sequence reads: CASREMREVYNEQFF. In DNA, the CDR3 is TGTGCCAGCAGGGAGATGCGGGAGGTTTACAATGAGCAGTTCTTC.

A word on this clone: Within the sample, other DNA sequences also encode this same CDR3. V gene TRBV6-5 combines with J gene TRBJ2-7, with D possibly matching TRBD1 (7 bases). CDR1 MNHEY and CDR2 SVGAGI come from the germline V gene. CDR3 length: 15 amino acids. Trimming took off 1 base at V and 0 bases at J, with 10 bases between the two ends. The CDR3 DNA reads TGTGCCAGCAGTTACTTCCAGGGGGGCTCCTACGAGCAGTACTTC. Protein: CASSYFQGGSYEQYF.

The table lists this clone with a count of one. This sample also contains other DNA sequences that code for the same CDR3. This chain links TRBV6-5 with TRBJ2-7, with 8 bases lining up with TRBD1. This CDR3 is built from 14 residues. CDR1 and CDR2 (germline): MNHEY, SVGAGI. V shed 0 bases and J 2 bases; nucleotides not matched to a gene: 0. CDR3 region: CASSYSQGAYEQYF. CDR3 in DNA: TGTGCCAGCAGTTACTCACAGGGGGCCTACGAGCAGTACTTC.

The chain combines TRBV19 with TRBJ2-1, with 7 bases that match TRBD1. Germline lookup yields CDR1 LNHDA and CDR2 SQIVND (reference sequence). The J segment lost 11 bases and the V segment lost 4 bases, leaving 11 bases of the junction unmatched. The CDR3 has 14 amino acids. DNA of the CDR3: TGTGCCAGTAGTACGATTGGGGACAGAACAAAGCAGTTCTTC. Residues: CASSTIGDRTKQFF.

As regards this clone: Other DNA sequences in this sample translate to the same CDR3. This rearrangement joins TRBV5-1 to TRBJ2-3; D call uncertain. Germline V gene sequence: CDR1 SGHRS, CDR2 YFSETQ. The CDR3 consists of 12 residues. Deletions cut 0 bases from V and 3 bases from J, with 2 bases between. The CDR3 DNA sequence: TGCGCCAGCAGCTTGGAAACAGATACGCAGTATTTT. It yields the protein CASSLETDTQYF.

The rearrangement uses TRBV5-4 and TRBJ2-1; D not resolved. V gave up 4 bases and J gave up 0 bases, with 8 bases separating them. Germline assignment: CDR1 SGHNT and CDR2 YYREEE (reference sequence). There are 14 residues in the CDR3. CDR3 sequence reads: CASSPPGSYNEQFF. The CDR3 DNA sequence: TGTGCCAGCAGCCCCCCCGGCTCCTACAATGAGCAGTTCTTC. Drawing the rest from reference TRBV5-4 and TRBJ2-1, the complete variable domain is ETGVTQSPTHLIKTRGQQVTLRCSSQSGHNTVSWYQQALGQGPQFIFQYYREEENGRGNFPPRFSGLQFPNYSSELNVNALELDDSALYLCASSPPGSYNEQFFGPGTRLTVL.

This chain links TRBV28 with TRBJ2-3; unclear D gene. The ends were cut back, 8 bases at V and 0 bases at J, with 15 bases in the middle. Germline CDR1 MDHEN, CDR2 SYDVKM. The CDR3 runs to 15 residues. The CDR3: CASLGQLPSTDTQYF. DNA of the CDR3: TGTGCCAGCCTTGGCCAGCTTCCTAGCACAGATACGCAGTATTTT.

Concerning this clone itself: Other DNA sequences in the same sample also yield this CDR3. The chain couples TRBV28 to TRBJ2-2; maybe TRBD1 (5 bases). The CDR3 extends over 15 amino acids. Trimming stripped 6 bases from V and 1 base from J, with 12 bases between. Germline CDR1 reads MDHEN; CDR2 reads SYDVKM. This CDR3 reads CASSLGQGNTGELFF. CDR3 bases: TGTGCCAGCAGCTTGGGGCAGGGGAACACCGGGGAGCTGTTTTTT.

The chain recombines TRBV2 with TRBJ1-2; possibly TRBD1 for D (6 bases). The CDR3 is made up of 13 amino acids. Germline V gene lookup returns CDR1 SNHLY and CDR2 FYNNEI. Trimming removed 7 bases at V and 11 bases at J, with 20 bases between. Here the CDR3 DNA reads TGTGCCAGCATAAGGGGGGGAACTAGGATGTACACCTTC. Its protein product is CASIRGGTRMYTF. Together with reference TRBV2 and TRBJ1-2, the CDR3 gives the full variable domain: EPEVTQTPSHQVTQMGQEVILRCVPISNHLYFYWYRQILGQKVEFLVSFYNNEISEKSEIFDDQFSVERPDGSNFTLKIRSTKLEDSAMYFCASIRGGTRMYTFGSGTRLTVV.

This chain connects TRBV19 to TRBJ1-6, with 7 bases that match TRBD1. The CDR3 sequence is 17 residues long. V shed 5 bases and J 8 bases; nucleotides not matched to a gene: 15. CDR1 LNHDA and CDR2 SQIVND come from the germline V gene (reference sequence). This CDR3 is CASSRQGGESRDSPLHF. As DNA, the CDR3 is TGTGCCAGTAGTCGGCAGGGGGGTGAGTCCAGAGATTCACCCCTCCACTTT.